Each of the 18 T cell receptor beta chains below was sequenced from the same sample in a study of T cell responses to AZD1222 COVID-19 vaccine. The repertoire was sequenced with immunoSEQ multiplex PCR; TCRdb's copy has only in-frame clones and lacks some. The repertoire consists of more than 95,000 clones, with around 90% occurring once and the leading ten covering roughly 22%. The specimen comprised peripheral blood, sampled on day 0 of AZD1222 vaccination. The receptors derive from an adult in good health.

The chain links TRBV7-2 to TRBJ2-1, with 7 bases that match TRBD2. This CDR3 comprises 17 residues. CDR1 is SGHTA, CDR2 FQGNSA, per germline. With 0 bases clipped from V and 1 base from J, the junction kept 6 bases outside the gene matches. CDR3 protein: CASSLAASGLSYNEQFF. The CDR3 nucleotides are TGTGCCAGCAGCTTAGCTGCTAGCGGCCTATCCTACAATGAGCAGTTCTTC.

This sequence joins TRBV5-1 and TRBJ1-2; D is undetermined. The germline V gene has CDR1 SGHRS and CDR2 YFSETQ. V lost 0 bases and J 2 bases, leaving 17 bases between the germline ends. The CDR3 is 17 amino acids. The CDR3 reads CASSLGPLGSNNYGYTF. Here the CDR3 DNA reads TGCGCCAGCAGCTTGGGCCCCTTAGGCAGTAACAACTATGGCTACACCTTC.

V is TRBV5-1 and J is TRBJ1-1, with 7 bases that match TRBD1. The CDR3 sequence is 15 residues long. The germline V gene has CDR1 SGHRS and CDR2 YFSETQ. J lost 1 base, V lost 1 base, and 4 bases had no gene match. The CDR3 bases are TGCGCCAGCAGCTTGATAGCAGGGGGGAACACTGAAGCTTTCTTT. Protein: CASSLIAGGNTEAFF. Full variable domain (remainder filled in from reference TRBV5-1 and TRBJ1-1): KAGVTQTPRYLIKTRGQQVTLSCSPISGHRSVSWYQQTPGQGLQFLFEYFSETQRNKGNFPGRFSGRQFSNSRSEMNVSTLELGDSALYLCASSLIAGGNTEAFFGQGTRLTVV.

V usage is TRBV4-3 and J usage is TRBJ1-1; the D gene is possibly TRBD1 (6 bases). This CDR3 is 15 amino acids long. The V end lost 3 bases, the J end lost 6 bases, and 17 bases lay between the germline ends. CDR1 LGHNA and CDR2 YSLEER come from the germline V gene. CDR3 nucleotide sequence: TGCGCCAGCAGCCAGGACGGACAGAAGGGGTCTGAAGCTTTCTTT. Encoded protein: CASSQDGQKGSEAFF.

CDR3 protein: CASSLAVGPQHF. CDR3 bases: TGTGCCAGCAGCTTGGCCGTGGGGCCCCAGCATTTT. This sequence joins TRBV7-2 and TRBJ1-5; the D is unclear. The CDR3 loop spans 12 amino acids. Looked up from germline, CDR1 is SGHTA and CDR2 is FQGNSA. V lost 3 bases, J lost 9 bases, and 9 bases lay in between.

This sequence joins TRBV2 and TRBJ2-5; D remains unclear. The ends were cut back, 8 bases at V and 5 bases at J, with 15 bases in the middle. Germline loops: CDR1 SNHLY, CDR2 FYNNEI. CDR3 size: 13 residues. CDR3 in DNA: TGTGCCAGCGGGCTCGGCGTTGGGGAGACCCAGTACTTC. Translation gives CASGLGVGETQYF. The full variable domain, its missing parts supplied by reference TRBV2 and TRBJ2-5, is EPEVTQTPSHQVTQMGQEVILRCVPISNHLYFYWYRQILGQKVEFLVSFYNNEISEKSEIFDDQFSVERPDGSNFTLKIRSTKLEDSAMYFCASGLGVGETQYFGPGTRLLVL.

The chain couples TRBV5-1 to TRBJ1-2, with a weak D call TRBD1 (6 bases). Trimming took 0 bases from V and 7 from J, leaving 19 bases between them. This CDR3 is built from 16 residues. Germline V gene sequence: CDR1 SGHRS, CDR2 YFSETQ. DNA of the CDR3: TGCGCCAGCAGCTTGGCTGGGGCAGGGGCCCTGGGTGGCTACACCTTC. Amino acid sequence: CASSLAGAGALGGYTF.

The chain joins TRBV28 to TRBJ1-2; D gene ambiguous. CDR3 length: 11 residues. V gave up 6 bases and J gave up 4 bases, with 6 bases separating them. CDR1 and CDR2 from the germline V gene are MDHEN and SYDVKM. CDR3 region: CASRALYGYTF. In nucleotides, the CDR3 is TGTGCCAGCAGGGCCCTCTATGGCTACACCTTC.

CDR3 protein: CASSSRASANYGYTF. For the CDR3, the DNA is TGTGCCAGCAGCTCCCGGGCCTCAGCTAACTATGGCTACACCTTC. The chain combines TRBV7-2 with TRBJ1-2; no clear D gene. The germline V and J ends were trimmed by 4 bases and 0 bases, with 12 bases remaining between them. Germline values: CDR1 SGHTA, CDR2 FQGNSA. CDR3 length: 15 amino acids.

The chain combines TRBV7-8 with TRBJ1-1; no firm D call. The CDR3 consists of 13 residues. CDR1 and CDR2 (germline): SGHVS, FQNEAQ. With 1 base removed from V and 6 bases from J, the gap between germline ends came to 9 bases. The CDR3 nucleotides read TGTGCCAGCAGCTTAGAAACCCAGGCTGAAGCTTTCTTT. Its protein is CASSLETQAEAFF.

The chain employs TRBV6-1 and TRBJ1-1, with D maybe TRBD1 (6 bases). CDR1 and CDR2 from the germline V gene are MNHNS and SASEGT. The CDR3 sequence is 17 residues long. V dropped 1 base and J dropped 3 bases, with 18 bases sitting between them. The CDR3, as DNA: TGTGCCAGCAGTGAAGGTAGGGGGGGTGGCTTGTACACTGAAGCTTTCTTT. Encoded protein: CASSEGRGGGLYTEAFF.

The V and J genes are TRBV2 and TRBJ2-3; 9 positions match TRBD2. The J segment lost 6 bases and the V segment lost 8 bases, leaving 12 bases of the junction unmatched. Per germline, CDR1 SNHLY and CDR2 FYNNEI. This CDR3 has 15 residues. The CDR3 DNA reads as TGTGCCAGCCGGGGACTAGCCCCACCATCGGATACGCAGTATTTT. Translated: CASRGLAPPSDTQYF. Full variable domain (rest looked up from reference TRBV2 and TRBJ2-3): EPEVTQTPSHQVTQMGQEVILRCVPISNHLYFYWYRQILGQKVEFLVSFYNNEISEKSEIFDDQFSVERPDGSNFTLKIRSTKLEDSAMYFCASRGLAPPSDTQYFGPGTRLTVL.

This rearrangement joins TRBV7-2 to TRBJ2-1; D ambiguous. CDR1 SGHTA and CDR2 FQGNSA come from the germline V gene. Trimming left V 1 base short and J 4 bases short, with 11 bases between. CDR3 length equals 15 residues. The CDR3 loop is CASSLVILDYNEQFF. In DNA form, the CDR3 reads TGTGCCAGCAGCTTAGTTATACTGGATTACAATGAGCAGTTCTTC.

DNA of the CDR3: TGTGCCAGTAGTCCTAGGGTTGGGGTTGGGAACACTGAAGCTTTCTTT. Its protein is CASSPRVGVGNTEAFF. The gene calls are TRBV19 and TRBJ1-1; D uncertain. V shed 5 bases and J shed 1 base, with 17 bases lying between them. Germline V gene data show CDR1 as LNHDA and CDR2 as SQIVND (reference sequence). The CDR3 contains 16 residues.

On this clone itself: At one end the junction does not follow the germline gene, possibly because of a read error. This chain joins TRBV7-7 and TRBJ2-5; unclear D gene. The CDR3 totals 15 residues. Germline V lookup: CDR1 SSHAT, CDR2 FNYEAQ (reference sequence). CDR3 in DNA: TGTGCTAGCAGCCCTAACCTGGGCGGCCAAGAGACCCAGTACTTC. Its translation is CASSPNLGGQETQYF.

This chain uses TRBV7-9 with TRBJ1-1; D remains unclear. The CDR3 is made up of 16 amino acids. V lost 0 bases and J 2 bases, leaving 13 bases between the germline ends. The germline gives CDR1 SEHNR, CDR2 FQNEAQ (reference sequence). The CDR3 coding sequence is TGTGCCAGCAGCTTAGCGTGGGCAGAAGGTAACACTGAAGCTTTCTTT. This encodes CASSLAWAEGNTEAFF.

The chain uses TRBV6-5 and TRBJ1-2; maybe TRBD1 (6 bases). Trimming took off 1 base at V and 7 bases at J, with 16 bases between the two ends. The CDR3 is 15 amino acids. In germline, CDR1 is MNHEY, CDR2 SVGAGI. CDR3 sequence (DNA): TGTGCCAGCAGTTACTTTTTACAGGGCCGCGGTGGCTACACCTTC. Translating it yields CASSYFLQGRGGYTF.

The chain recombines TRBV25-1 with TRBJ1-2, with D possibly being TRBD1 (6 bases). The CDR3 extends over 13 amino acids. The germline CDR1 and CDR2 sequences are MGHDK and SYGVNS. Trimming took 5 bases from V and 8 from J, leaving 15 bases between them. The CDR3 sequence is CASSTGPQGGYTF. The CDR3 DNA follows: TGTGCCAGCAGTACAGGGCCTCAGGGCGGCTACACCTTC.